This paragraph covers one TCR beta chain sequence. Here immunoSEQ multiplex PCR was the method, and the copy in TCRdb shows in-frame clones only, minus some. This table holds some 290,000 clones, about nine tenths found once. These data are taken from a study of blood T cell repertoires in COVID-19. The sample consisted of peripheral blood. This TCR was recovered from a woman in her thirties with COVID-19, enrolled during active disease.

In DNA form, the CDR3 reads TGTGCCAGCAGCCCAGGACACGGGCATGAAAAACTGTTTTTT. Translating it yields CASSPGHGHEKLFF. The rearrangement links TRBV7-9 to TRBJ1-4; tentatively, D is TRBD1 (5 bases). The length of the CDR3 is 14 residues. V was shortened by 5 bases and J by 6 bases, with 13 bases between the two germline ends. Germline-derived CDR1 and CDR2 are SEHNR and FQNEAQ (reference sequence). The full variable domain, rest sourced from reference TRBV7-9 and TRBJ1-4, is DTGVSQNPRHKITKRGQNVTFRCDPISEHNRLYWYRQTLGQGPEFLTYFQNEAQLEKSRLLSDRFSAERPKGSFSTLEIQRTEQGDSAMYLCASSPGHGHEKLFFGSGTQLSVL.